These 17 T cell receptor beta chains originate from one sample sequenced in a study of blood T cell repertoires in COVID-19. Assay: immunoSEQ multiplex PCR; the TCRdb copy retains only in-frame clones and omits some. In the table there are some 200,000 clones, about 88% of which are singletons. The specimen was peripheral blood. The receptors were gathered from a woman aged 35 to 49 with acute or convalescent COVID-19.

The chain is built from TRBV5-6 and TRBJ2-7, with 12 bases aligning to TRBD1. Germline values: CDR1 SGHDT, CDR2 YYEEEE. The CDR3 consists of 15 residues. V dropped 3 bases and J dropped 6; count of bases not matched to a gene: 7. In nucleotides, the CDR3 is TGTGCCAGCAGCTCTCCGGGACAGGGGGCGGGCGAGCAGTACGTC. Translating gives CASSSPGQGAGEQYV.

This chain links TRBV5-1 with TRBJ1-1; D is ambiguous. Germline CDR1 and CDR2: SGHRS and YFSETQ. The germline V and J ends were trimmed by 4 bases and 4 bases, with 14 bases remaining between them. The CDR3 totals 14 residues. DNA for the CDR3: TGCGCCAGCAGCCCCGAGAGAATTGGCACTGAAGCTTTCTTT. It translates to CASSPERIGTEAFF.

This chain connects TRBV6-5 to TRBJ1-6, with a tentative D call TRBD1 (5 bases). V lost 5 bases and J lost 5, with 10 bases in between. The CDR3 runs 14 residues. Germline V gene lookup returns CDR1 MNHEY and CDR2 SVGAGI. CDR3 nucleotides: TGTGCCAGCAGTCCCTCAGGGAATAATTCACCCCTCCACTTT. This gives the protein CASSPSGNNSPLHF.

The chain is built from TRBV6-5 and TRBJ2-3; TRBD2 is a possible D gene (5 bases). The CDR3 contains 14 residues. V lost 1 base, J lost 6 bases, and 11 bases lay in between. Germline CDR1 is MNHEY and CDR2 is SVGAGI. As DNA, the CDR3 is TGTGCCAGCAGTTACTATCCCCCGGGGGATACGCAGTATTTT. It yields the protein CASSYYPPGDTQYF.

The chain combines TRBV18 with TRBJ1-4; 7 nucleotides match TRBD1. Trimming at V came to 3 bases and at J to 11 bases, leaving 3 bases not matched to a gene. This CDR3 region has 12 residues. CDR1 and CDR2 (germline): KGHSH, LQKENI. This chain's CDR3 is CASSPDRDKLFF. The CDR3 DNA is TGTGCCAGCTCACCCGACAGGGATAAACTGTTTTTT.

J is TRBJ1-1 and V is TRBV11-1, with no clear D. Germline V gene sequence: CDR1 SGHAT, CDR2 FQDESV (reference sequence). The CDR3 covers 12 residues. V was shortened by 2 bases and J by 7 bases, with 8 bases between the two germline ends. CDR3 DNA: TGTGCCAGCAGCTTAAGCCGAGATGAAGCTTTCTTT. Translated, it gives CASSLSRDEAFF.

This clone showed up just once. This chain uses TRBV5-8 with TRBJ1-5; 8 positions match TRBD1. CDR3 length: 18 amino acids. Germline V gene lookup returns CDR1 SGHTS and CDR2 YDEGEE. With V trimmed by 1 base and J by 2 bases, 11 bases remained unmatched. The CDR3 bases are TGTGCCAGCAGCTTGTATGGTAACAGGGGGATGGGCAATCAGCCCCAGCATTTT. This encodes CASSLYGNRGMGNQPQHF.

This clone was recorded only once. The chain recombines TRBV29-1 with TRBJ2-1, with TRBD2 identical over 7 bases. The CDR3 runs 15 residues. Trimming at V came to 5 bases and at J to 1 base, leaving 8 bases not matched to a gene. Germline assignment: CDR1 SQVTM and CDR2 ANQGSEA. The CDR3 sequence is CSVPPPGGSYNEQFF. CDR3 DNA: TGCAGCGTTCCCCCTCCGGGGGGATCCTACAATGAGCAGTTCTTC.

The rearrangement joins TRBV3-1 (or the pseudogene TRBV3-2) to TRBJ1-1; 9 positions match TRBD1. The length of the CDR3 is 13 residues. The germline V gene encodes CDR1 LGHDT and CDR2 YNNKEL (reference sequence). J was trimmed by 4 bases and V by 5 bases; bases with no gene match: 2. CDR3 DNA: TGTGCCAGCAGCGAACAGGGGGCCACTGAAGCTTTCTTT. Amino acid sequence: CASSEQGATEAFF.

CDR3 residues: CASSLSTGQGRTEAFF. In nucleotides, the CDR3 is TGTGCCAGCTCACTGTCTACGGGACAGGGGAGGACTGAAGCTTTCTTT. This chain uses TRBV18 with TRBJ1-1; 10 bases are a match to TRBD1. Germline-derived CDR1 and CDR2 are KGHSH and LQKENI. The CDR3 covers 16 residues. Losses at the gene ends were 4 bases for V and 5 bases for J; bases not matched to a gene: 10.

DNA for the CDR3: TGTGCCAGCAGCGTCGGGACAGTTAACTATGGCTACACCTTC. Translation gives CASSVGTVNYGYTF. The chain couples TRBV5-6 to TRBJ1-2; 7 bases map to TRBD1. This CDR3 spans 14 amino acids. The trim removed 4 bases at V and 1 base at J, leaving 4 bases unmatched. Germline CDR1 and CDR2: SGHDT and YYEEEE.

V is TRBV6-5 and J is TRBJ1-6, with 10 bases lining up with TRBD1. The CDR3 consists of 15 residues. Germline V gene lookup returns CDR1 MNHEY and CDR2 SVGAGI. With 7 bases clipped from V and 2 bases from J, the junction kept 2 bases outside the gene matches. The DNA of the CDR3 is TGTGCCAGCATGGGGACAGGGGCCTATAATTCACCCCTCCACTTT. Its translation: CASMGTGAYNSPLHF.

The gene calls are TRBV13 and TRBJ1-6; 11 bases agree with TRBD1. The V gene's germline CDR1 is PRHDT and CDR2 FYEKMQ (reference sequence). The CDR3 has 15 amino acids. With V trimmed by 4 bases and J by 11 bases, 7 bases remained unmatched. CDR3 amino acids: CASSSRGTGGPPLHF. The CDR3 DNA is TGTGCCAGCAGCTCCCGTGGGACAGGGGGTCCACCCCTCCACTTT.

This clone appeared once. The V gene is TRBV28, the J gene TRBJ2-7, with 14 bases fitting TRBD2. The CDR3 totals 16 residues. V gave up 4 bases and J gave up 4 bases; unmatched junction bases: 6. Looked up from germline, CDR1 is MDHEN and CDR2 is SYDVKM. The CDR3 sequence: CASSSLTSGGVYEQYV. The CDR3 DNA reads as TGTGCCAGCAGTTCATTGACTAGCGGGGGGGTTTACGAGCAGTACGTC.

The gene calls are TRBV24-1 and TRBJ1-2; 7 bases fit TRBD1. Germline values: CDR1 KGHDR, CDR2 SFDVKD. The V segment lost 3 bases and the J segment 7 bases; nucleotides outside the gene matches: 10. The length of the CDR3 is 15 residues. The CDR3 DNA reads as TGTGCCACCAGTGATACCAGACAGGGCCGGGCTGGCTACACCTTC. Its translation is CATSDTRQGRAGYTF.

This chain connects TRBV9 to TRBJ2-6, with a tentative D call TRBD2 (5 bases). The V end lost 4 bases, the J end lost 4 bases, and 12 bases lay between the germline ends. CDR3 size: 15 residues. Germline CDR1 SGDLS, CDR2 YYNGEE. CDR3 loop: CASSHPERGANVLTF. CDR3 nucleotides: TGTGCCAGCAGCCACCCCGAGCGGGGGGCCAACGTCCTGACTTTC. The variable domain in full, completed from reference TRBV9 and TRBJ2-6, reads DSGVTQTPKHLITATGQRVTLRCSPRSGDLSVYWYQQSLDQGLQFLIQYYNGEERAKGNILERFSAQQFPDLHSELNLSSLELGDSALYFCASSHPERGANVLTFGAGSRLTVL.

The chain has TRBV5-6 and TRBJ1-2, with TRBD1 as a possible D gene (5 bases). The CDR3 sequence is 13 residues long. V lost 10 bases and J lost 7, with 20 bases in between. Germline lookup yields CDR1 SGHDT and CDR2 YYEEEE. CDR3 sequence (DNA): TGTGCCCACGCGAGGGGCTTGGAGGGTGGCTACACCTTC. Amino acids: CAHARGLEGGYTF.